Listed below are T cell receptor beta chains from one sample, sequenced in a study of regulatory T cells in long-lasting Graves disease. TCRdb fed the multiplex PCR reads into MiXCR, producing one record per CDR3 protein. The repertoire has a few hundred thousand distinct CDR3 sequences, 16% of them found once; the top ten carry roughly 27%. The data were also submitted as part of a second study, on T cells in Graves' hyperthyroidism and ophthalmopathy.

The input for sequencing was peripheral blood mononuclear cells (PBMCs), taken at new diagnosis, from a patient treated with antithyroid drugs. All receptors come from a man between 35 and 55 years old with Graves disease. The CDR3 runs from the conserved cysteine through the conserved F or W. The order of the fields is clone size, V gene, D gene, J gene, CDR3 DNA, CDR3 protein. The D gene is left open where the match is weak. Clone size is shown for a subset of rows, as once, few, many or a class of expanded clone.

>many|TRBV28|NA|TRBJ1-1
TGTGCCAGCAGTTTGGCGGGGGGCATGAACACTGAAGCTTTCTTT
CASSLAGGMNTEAFF
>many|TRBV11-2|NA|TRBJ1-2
TGTGCCAGCAGCCATTCAGTTTATGGCTACACCTTC
CASSHSVYGYTF
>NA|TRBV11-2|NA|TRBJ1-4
TGTGCCAGCAGCTTGTATGGCAGGGATAATGAAAAACTGTTTTTT
CASSLYGRDNEKLFF
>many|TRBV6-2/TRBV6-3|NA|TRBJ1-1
TGTGCCAGCAGTCCTCCTTGGAGAGACGCTGAAGCTTTCTTT
CASSPPWRDAEAFF
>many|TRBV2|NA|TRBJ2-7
TGTGCCAGCAGTGAAAGGGAGAGTTGGGTTTCCTACGAGCAGTACTTC
CASSERESWVSYEQYF
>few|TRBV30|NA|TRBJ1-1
TGTGCCTGGAGTGTGATACCGCGGATTGAAGCTTCCTTT
CAWSVIPRIEASF
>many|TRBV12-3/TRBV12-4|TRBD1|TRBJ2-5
TGTGCCAGCAGTAGTAGCAGGGGGCAAGAGACCCAGTACTTC
CASSSSRGQETQYF
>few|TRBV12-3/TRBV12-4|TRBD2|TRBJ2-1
TGTGCCAGCACCTCTAGCGGTACAACCTACAATGAGCAGTTCTTC
CASTSSGTTYNEQFF
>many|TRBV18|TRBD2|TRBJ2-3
TGTGCCAGCTCACTGACCGGGACTAGCGCCTCCGATACGCAGTATTTT
CASSLTGTSASDTQYF
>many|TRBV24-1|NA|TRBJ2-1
TGTGCCACCAGTGAAAGGGGGGAAAGCTCCTACAATGAGCAGTTCTTC
CATSERGESSYNEQFF
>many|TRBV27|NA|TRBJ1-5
TGTGCCAGCAGTCGGCAGGGACGGACAGAAAATCAGCCCCAGCATTTT
CASSRQGRTENQPQHF
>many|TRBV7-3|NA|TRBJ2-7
TGTGCGAGCGGGTCCGACGAGCAGTACTTC
CASGSDEQYF
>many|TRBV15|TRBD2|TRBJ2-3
TGTGCCACCAGCAGAGCCCCGGGACTAGCGGGGGCGGATGTCACAGATACGCAGTATTTT
CATSRAPGLAGADVTDTQYF
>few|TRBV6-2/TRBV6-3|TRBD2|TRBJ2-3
TGTGCCAGCAGTGAACGTTCCTTCTCGACTAGCGGGTTCTGGTTGGAGGGCACAGATACGCAGTATTTT
CASSERSFSTSGFWLEGTDTQYF
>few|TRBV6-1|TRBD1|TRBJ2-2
TGTGCCAGCAGGCGGACAGGAGTTCATTCCGGGGAGCTGTTTTTT
CASRRTGVHSGELFF
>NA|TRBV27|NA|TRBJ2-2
TGTGCCAGCAGTCGCACAGGTATCAACACCGGGGAGCTGTTTTTT
CASSRTGINTGELFF
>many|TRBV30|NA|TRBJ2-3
TGTGCCTGGAGTCACGGATCTAGCACAGATACGCAGTATTTT
CAWSHGSSTDTQYF
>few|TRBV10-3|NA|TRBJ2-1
TGTGCCATCAGTGAGGCAGCTACTAGAGGGGAGCAGTTCTTC
CAISEAATRGEQFF
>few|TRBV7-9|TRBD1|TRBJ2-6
TGTGCCAGCAGCTCCACATACCAGGGGGTAGTTCCTGGGGCCAACGTCCTGACTTTC
CASSSTYQGVVPGANVLTF
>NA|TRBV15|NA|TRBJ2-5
TGTGCCACCAGCAGCCGATGGGGAGACCAAGAGACCCAGTACTTC
CATSSRWGDQETQYF
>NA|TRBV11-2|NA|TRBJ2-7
TGTGCCAGCAGCTTAGATCCCGGTTTCGACTACGAGCAGTACTTC
CASSLDPGFDYEQYF
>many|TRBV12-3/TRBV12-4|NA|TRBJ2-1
TGTGCCAGCAGTTTTCTCGCTACCTACAATGAGCAGTTCTTC
CASSFLATYNEQFF
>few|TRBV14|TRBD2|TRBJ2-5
TGTGCCAGCAGCCAAGATAGGCTAGCGGGGGAGTACCAAGAGACCCAGTACTTC
CASSQDRLAGEYQETQYF
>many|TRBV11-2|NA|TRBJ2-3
TGTGCCAGCAGCTTAGCCCTGGGGGATACGCAGTATTTT
CASSLALGDTQYF
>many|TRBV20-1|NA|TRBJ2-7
TGCAGTGCTAGAGTTAGAGTCTACGAGCAGTACTTC
CSARVRVYEQYF
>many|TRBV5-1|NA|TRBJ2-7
TGCGCCAGCAGCTTGGGACACGCGAGCTCCTACGAGCAGTACTTC
CASSLGHASSYEQYF
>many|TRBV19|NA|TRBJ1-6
TGTGCCAGTAGTATTGGGGACCGCAGAAGCTCACCCCTCCACTTT
CASSIGDRRSSPLHF
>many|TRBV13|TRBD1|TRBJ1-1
TGTGCCAGCAGCACACGGACAGGGAAAGCTTTCTTT
CASSTRTGKAFF
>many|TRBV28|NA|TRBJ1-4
TGTGCCACCTCAGGAGCAACTAATGAAAAACTGTTTTTT
CATSGATNEKLFF
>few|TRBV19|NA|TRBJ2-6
TGTGCCAGTAGTATTAAAGCTGGGGCCAACGTCCTGACTTTC
CASSIKAGANVLTF
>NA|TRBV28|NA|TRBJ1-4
TGTGCCAGCAGTACACAGGCCAATGAAAAACTGTTTTTT
CASSTQANEKLFF
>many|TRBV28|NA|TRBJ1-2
TGTGCCAGCAACCACCCCCCCCCAGGCTACACCTTC
CASNHPPPGYTF
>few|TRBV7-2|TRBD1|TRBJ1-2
TGTGCCAGCAGCTTAGGCCGGGACAGCTATGGCTACACCTTC
CASSLGRDSYGYTF
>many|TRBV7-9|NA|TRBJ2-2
TGTGCCAGCAGCTTAAGGAGGAACACCGGGGAGCTGTTTTTT
CASSLRRNTGELFF
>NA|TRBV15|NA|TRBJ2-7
TGTGCCACCAGCGGGGGAGGCAGATCCTACGAGCAGTACTTC
CATSGGGRSYEQYF
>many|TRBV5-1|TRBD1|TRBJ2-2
TGCGCCAGCAGCGGACAGGGGATCGGGGAGCTGTTTTTT
CASSGQGIGELFF
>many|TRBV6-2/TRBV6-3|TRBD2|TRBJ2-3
TGTGCCAGCAGCCAGGGACATGGACTAGCGGGAGATACGCAGTATTTT
CASSQGHGLAGDTQYF
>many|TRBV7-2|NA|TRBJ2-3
TGTGCCAGCAGCTTAGCGGCAGATACGCAGTATTTT
CASSLAADTQYF
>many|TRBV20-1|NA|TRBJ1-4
TGCAGTGCTCTGGGAATGAGTTTCGGAAAACTGTTTTTT
CSALGMSFGKLFF
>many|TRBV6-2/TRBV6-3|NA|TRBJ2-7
TGTGCCAGCAGCAATATGTGGGGGGCGGCCTACGAGCAGTACTTC
CASSNMWGAAYEQYF
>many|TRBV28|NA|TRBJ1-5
TGTGCCAGCAGTCTTACAGGTCAGCCCCAGCATTTT
CASSLTGQPQHF
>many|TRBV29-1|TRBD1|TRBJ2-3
TGCAGCGTTGATCGGACCGGGACAGGGTCAGATACGCAGTATTTT
CSVDRTGTGSDTQYF
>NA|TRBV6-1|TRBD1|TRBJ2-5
TGTGCCAGCAGTCACGACAGGGGCACCCAGTACTTC
CASSHDRGTQYF
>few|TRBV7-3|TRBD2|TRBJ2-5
TGTGCCAGCAGCTTAATGGGGACTAACCAAGAGACCCAGTACTTC
CASSLMGTNQETQYF
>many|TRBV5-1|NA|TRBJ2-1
TGCGCCAGCAGCTTGGTGCCCGAAGAGCAGTTCTTC
CASSLVPEEQFF
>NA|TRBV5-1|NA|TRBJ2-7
TGCGCCAGCAGCCCCGGGACACGAACCTACGAGCAGTACTTC
CASSPGTRTYEQYF
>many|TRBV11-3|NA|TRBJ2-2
TGTGCCAGCAGAAAGACAGCGAACACCGGGGAGCTGTTTTTT
CASRKTANTGELFF
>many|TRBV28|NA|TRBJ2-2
TGTGCCAGCACCCTAGGGGAGAACACCGGGGAGCTGTTTTTT
CASTLGENTGELFF
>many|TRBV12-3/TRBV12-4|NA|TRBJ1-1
TGTGCCAGCAGTTTGGCTTACCAGAACACTGAAGCTTTCTTT
CASSLAYQNTEAFF